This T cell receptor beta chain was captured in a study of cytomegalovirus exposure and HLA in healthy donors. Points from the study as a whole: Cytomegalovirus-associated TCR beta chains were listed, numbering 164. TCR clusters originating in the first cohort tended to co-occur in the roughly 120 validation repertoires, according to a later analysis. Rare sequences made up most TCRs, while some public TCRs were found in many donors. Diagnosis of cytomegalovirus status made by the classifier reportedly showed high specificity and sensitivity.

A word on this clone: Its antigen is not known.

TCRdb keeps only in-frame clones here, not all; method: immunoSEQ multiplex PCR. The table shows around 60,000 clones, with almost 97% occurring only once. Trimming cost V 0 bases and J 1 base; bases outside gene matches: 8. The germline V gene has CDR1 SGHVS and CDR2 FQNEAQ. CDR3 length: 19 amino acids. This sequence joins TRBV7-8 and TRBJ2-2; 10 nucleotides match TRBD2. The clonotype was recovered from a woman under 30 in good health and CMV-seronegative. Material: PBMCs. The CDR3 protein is CASSLARLAGAQNTGELFF. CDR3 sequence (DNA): TGTGCCAGCAGCTTAGCGCGGCTAGCGGGAGCGCAGAACACCGGGGAGCTGTTTTTT.